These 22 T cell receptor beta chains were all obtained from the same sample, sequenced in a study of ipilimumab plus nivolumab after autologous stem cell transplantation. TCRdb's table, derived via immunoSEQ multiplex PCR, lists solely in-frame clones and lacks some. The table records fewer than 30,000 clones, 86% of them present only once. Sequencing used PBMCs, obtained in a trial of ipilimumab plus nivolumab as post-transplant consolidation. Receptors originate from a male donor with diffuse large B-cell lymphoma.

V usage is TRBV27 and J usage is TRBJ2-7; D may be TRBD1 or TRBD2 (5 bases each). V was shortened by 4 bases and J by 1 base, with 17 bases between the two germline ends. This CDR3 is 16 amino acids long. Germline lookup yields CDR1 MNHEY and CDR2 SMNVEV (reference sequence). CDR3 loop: CASSSQWGIGSYEQYF. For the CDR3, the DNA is TGTGCCAGCAGTTCCCAGTGGGGGATAGGATCCTACGAGCAGTACTTC.

The CDR3 region is CARLTSVFNEQYF. For the CDR3, the DNA is TGTGCGCGACTCACCTCGGTCTTCAACGAGCAGTACTTC. V usage is TRBV21-1 and J usage is TRBJ2-7; the table's TRBD2 call for D was not verified on the DNA. TRBV21-1 is designated a pseudogene. The CDR3 covers 13 residues.

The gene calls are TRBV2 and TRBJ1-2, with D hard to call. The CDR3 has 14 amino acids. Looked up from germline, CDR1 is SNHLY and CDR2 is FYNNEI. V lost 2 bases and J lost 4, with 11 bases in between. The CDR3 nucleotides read TGTGCCAGCAGTGAACGGGCCAGTTCCTATGGCTACACCTTC. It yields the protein CASSERASSYGYTF.

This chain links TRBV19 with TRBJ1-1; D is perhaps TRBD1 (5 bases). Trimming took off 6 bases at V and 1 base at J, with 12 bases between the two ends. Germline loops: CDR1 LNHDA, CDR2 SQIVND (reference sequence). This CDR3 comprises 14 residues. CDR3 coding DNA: TGTGCCAGTAGACCTCAACAGGAGAACACTGAAGCTTTCTTT. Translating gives CASRPQQENTEAFF.

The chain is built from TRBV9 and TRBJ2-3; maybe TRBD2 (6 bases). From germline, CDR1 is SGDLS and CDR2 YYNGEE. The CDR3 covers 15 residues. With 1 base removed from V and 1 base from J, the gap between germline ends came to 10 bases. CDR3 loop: CASSVTGTRTDTQYF. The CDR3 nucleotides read TGTGCCAGCAGCGTAACCGGGACTCGCACAGATACGCAGTATTTT.

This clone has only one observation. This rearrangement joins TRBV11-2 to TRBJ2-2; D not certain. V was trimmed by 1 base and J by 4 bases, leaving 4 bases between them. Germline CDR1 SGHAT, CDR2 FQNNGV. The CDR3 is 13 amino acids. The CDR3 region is CASSLGITGELFF. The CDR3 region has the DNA TGTGCCAGCAGCTTAGGAATCACCGGGGAGCTGTTTTTT. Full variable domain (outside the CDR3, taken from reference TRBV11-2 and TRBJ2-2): EAGVAQSPRYKIIEKRQSVAFWCNPISGHATLYWYQQILGQGPKLLIQFQNNGVVDDSQLPKDRFSAERLKGVDSTLKIQPAKLEDSAVYLCASSLGITGELFFGEGSRLTVL.

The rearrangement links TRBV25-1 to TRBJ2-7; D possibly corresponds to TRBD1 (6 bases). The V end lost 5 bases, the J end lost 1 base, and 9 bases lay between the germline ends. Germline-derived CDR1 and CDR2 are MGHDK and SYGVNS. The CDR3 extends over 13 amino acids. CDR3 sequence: CASSQTGSYEQYF. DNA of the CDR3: TGTGCCAGCAGTCAGACAGGATCCTACGAGCAGTACTTC.

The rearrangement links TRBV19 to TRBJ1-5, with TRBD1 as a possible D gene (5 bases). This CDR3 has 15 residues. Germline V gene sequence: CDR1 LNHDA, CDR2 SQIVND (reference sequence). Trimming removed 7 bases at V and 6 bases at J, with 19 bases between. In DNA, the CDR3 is TGTGCCAGTACGGTTTCAGGGAGGGAACGTCAGCCCCAGCATTTT. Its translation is CASTVSGRERQPQHF. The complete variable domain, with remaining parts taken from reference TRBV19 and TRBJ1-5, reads DGGITQSPKYLFRKEGQNVTLSCEQNLNHDAMYWYRQDPGQGLRLIYYSQIVNDFQKGDIAEGYSVSREKKESFPLTVTSAQKNPTAFYLCASTVSGRERQPQHFGDGTRLSIL.

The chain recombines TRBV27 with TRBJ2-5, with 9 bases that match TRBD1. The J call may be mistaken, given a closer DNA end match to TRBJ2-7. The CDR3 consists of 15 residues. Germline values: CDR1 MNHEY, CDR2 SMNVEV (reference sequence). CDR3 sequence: CASSLSGTGFYEQYF. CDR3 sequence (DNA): TGTGCCAGCAGTTTAAGTGGGACAGGGTTCTACGAGCAGTACTTC.

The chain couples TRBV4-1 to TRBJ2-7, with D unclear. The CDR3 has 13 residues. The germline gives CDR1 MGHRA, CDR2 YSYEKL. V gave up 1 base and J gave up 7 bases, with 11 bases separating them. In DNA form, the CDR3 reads TGCGCCAGCAGCCAAGGCCCTGCGCGGGAGCAGTACTTC. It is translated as CASSQGPAREQYF.

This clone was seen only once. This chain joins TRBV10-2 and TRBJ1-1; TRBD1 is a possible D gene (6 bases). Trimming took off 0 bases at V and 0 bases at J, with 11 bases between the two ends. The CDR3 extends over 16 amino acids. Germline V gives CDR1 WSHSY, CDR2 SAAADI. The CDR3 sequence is CASSESGGRVNTEAFF. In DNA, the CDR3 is TGCGCCAGCAGTGAGTCTGGGGGCAGGGTGAACACTGAAGCTTTCTTT.

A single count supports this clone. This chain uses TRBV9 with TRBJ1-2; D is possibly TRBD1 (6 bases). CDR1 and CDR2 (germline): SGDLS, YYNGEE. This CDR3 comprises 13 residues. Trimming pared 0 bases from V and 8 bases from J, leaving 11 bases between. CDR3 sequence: CASSVEGGGGYTF. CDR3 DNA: TGTGCCAGCAGCGTAGAAGGGGGGGGCGGCTACACCTTC.

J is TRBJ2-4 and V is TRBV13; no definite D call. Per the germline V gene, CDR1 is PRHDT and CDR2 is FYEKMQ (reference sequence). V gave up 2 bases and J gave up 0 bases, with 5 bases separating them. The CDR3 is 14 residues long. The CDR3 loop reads CASSLFQAKNIQYF. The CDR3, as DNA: TGTGCCAGCAGCTTATTCCAAGCCAAAAACATTCAGTACTTC.

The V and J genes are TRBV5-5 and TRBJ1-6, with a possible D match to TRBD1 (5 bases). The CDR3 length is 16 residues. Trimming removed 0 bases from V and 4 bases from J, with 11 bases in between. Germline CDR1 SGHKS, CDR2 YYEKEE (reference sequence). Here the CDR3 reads CASSLGQYLYNSPLHF. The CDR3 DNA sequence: TGTGCCAGCAGCTTGGGACAGTACCTTTATAATTCACCCCTCCACTTT. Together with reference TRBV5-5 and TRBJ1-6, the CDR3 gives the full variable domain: DAGVTQSPTHLIKTRGQQVTLRCSPISGHKSVSWYQQVLGQGPQFIFQYYEKEERGRGNFPDRFSARQFPNYSSELNVNALLLGDSALYLCASSLGQYLYNSPLHFGNGTRLTVT.

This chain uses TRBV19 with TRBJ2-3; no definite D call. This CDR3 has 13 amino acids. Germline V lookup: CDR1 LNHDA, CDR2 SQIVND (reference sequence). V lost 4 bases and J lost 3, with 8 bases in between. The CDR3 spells CASSTDTTDTQYF. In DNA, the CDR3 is TGTGCCAGTAGTACGGATACTACAGATACGCAGTATTTT.

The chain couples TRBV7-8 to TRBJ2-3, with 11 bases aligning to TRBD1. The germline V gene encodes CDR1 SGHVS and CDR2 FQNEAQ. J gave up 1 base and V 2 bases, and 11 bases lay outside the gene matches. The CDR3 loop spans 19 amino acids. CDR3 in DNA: TGTGCCAGCAGCTTATGGCAAAAACTGGGACAGGGGGGCACAGATACGCAGTATTTT. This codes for CASSLWQKLGQGGTDTQYF.

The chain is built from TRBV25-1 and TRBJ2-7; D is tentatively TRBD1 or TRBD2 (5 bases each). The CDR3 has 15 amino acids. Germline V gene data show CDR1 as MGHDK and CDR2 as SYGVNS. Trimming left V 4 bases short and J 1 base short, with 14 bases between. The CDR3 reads CASSAPGTGSYEQYF. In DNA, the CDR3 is TGTGCCAGCAGTGCGCCTGGGACGGGGTCCTACGAGCAGTACTTC.

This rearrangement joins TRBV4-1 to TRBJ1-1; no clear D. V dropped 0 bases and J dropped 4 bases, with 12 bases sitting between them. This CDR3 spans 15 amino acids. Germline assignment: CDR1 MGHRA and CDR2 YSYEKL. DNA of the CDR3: TGCGCCAGCAGCCAAGAGTCGACAATTTTCACTGAAGCTTTCTTT. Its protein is CASSQESTIFTEAFF.

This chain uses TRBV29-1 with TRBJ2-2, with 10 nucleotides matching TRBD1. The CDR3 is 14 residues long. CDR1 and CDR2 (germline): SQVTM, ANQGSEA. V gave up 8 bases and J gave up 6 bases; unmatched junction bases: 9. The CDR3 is CSYLGDRGPGELFF. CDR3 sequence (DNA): TGCAGCTACCTTGGGGACAGGGGACCCGGGGAGCTGTTTTTT.

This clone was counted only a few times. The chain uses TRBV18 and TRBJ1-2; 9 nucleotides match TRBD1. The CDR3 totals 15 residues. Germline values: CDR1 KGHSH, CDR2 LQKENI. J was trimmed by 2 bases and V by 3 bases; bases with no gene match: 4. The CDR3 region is CASSPLDRGNYGYTF. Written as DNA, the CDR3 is TGTGCCAGCTCACCTTTGGACAGGGGAAACTATGGCTACACCTTC.

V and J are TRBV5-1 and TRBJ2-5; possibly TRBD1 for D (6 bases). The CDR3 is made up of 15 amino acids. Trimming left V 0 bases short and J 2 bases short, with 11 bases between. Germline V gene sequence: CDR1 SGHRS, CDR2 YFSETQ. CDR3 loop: CASSLEQGRQETQYF. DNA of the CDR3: TGCGCCAGCAGCTTGGAACAGGGCAGACAAGAGACCCAGTACTTC.

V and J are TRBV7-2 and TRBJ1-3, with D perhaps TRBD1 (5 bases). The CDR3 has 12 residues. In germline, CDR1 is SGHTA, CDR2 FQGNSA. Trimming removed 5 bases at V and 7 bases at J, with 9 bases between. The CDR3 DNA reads TGTGCCAGCAGCCCCGGGGGGAACACCATATATTTT. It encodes CASSPGGNTIYF.